This TCR beta chain originates from a study of cytomegalovirus exposure and HLA in healthy donors (dated by TCRdb to between 2016 and 2019). For the study in its entirety: The roughly 700 repertoires of the first cohort and the 110 or so validation repertoires were produced on the same platform, according to a later analysis. High-throughput TCR immunosequencing, statistical association of individual TCRs with disease status, and machine learning were combined to predict cytomegalovirus infection status. Along with the approximately 650-subject first cohort, a separate validation cohort of roughly 110 different subjects was used. The study aimed to test whether cataloging public T cell receptors could reveal signatures of past pathogen exposure.

Separate from the approximately 670-subject first cohort, the validation cohort of about 120 subjects was the group to which the donors belonged. Concerning this clone itself: This receptor's antigen is unknown. Qualities for individual bases were not recorded, and no much larger clone is one base off.

The paper as a whole reports these results and caveats: The authors suggested that the approach could potentially be extended to other disease states and immunological phenotypes. A total of around 150 TCR beta chains were listed by the study as associated with cytomegalovirus. Most TCR sequences were seen in very few donors, while some public TCRs were found in many individuals. In vitro tests confirmed that a few of the cytomegalovirus-associated TCR beta chains recognize cytomegalovirus antigens. A later analysis had no HLA typing for the validation cohort, so co-occurrence there was scored across all 110 or so repertoires. The classifier was reported to diagnose cytomegalovirus status with high specificity and sensitivity in both the original and validation cohorts. Subsequent analysis determined that TCRs grouped into clusters in the first cohort also showed a tendency toward co-occurrence across the 90 to 150 validation repertoires, and 90% to 95% of cluster scores exceeded 0.

The CDR3 goes from the cysteine to the phenylalanine over 17 residues. The DNA shown is the 51-base CDR3, in frame from base 1. Trimmed from V: 3 bases; trimmed from J: 7 bases; junction bases lacking a gene match: 12. Based on the germline V gene, the CDR1 and CDR2 sequences are KGHSH and LQKENI. Libraries came from the immunoSEQ multiplex PCR assay. As for how the authors treated the data: To diagnose cytomegalovirus status from the catalog of TCR beta chain sequences, a statistical classification framework was built. The clones in this table, taken by TCRdb from immuneACCESS, are in-frame only. Not every clone is retained; where verified, under half of the shortfall comes from an unresolved V gene, and the cause of the rest is unknown. From that table come the V and J calls and clone size; the DNA was used to work out D and trimming. In this sample the table shows roughly 150,000 clones, about nine tenths of which occur a single time. The top ten clonotypes cover 5% to 7% of the sample.

The rearranged chain carries TRBV18 and TRBJ1-6; 7 middle bases align to TRBD1. The sequenced sample consisted of PBMCs. The sequence came from a woman in her 30s in good health and CMV-seronegative. Read as DNA, the sequence is TGTGCCAGCTCACCGGTTCAGGTGACAGGGACAAATTCACCCCTCCACTTT. This yields the protein CASSPVQVTGTNSPLHF.